The 14 T cell receptor beta chains listed next were all sequenced from one sample in a study of naive and memory T cell subsets. Findings and limits, study-wide: A few larger clonotypes appeared in naive repertoires, especially CD8, possibly memory cells re-expressing CD45RA.

Their specific antigens are unknown. An equimolar mix of two oligonucleotides served as the beta constant-region primer for TRBC1 and TRBC2. Ligated cDNA was amplified by four rounds of PCR with nested alpha and beta constant-region primers and SP2. TCRdb re-called the UMI-ligation and nested PCR reads through MiXCR, storing one row per CDR3 protein. The sample contains approximately 100,000 distinct CDR3 sequences, about 15% of which appear only once. The sample comprised naive CD8+ T cells from blood. The receptors stem from a human donor in good health.

The rearrangement links TRBV27 to TRBJ1-5; 9 bases align to TRBD1. Per germline, CDR1 MNHEY and CDR2 SMNVEV (reference sequence). After removal of 5 bases from V and 7 bases from J, the junction contained 6 bases not matched to a gene. The CDR3 has 14 amino acids. CDR3 in DNA: TGTGCCAGCAGTCTCCAGACAGGGGGGCAGCCCCAGCATTTT. Protein product: CASSLQTGGQPQHF.

V usage is TRBV6-2 or TRBV6-3 and J usage is TRBJ2-2, with a possible D match to TRBD1 (6 bases). Germline loops: CDR1 MNHEY, CDR2 SVGEGT. The CDR3 has 13 amino acids. The germline V and J ends were trimmed by 10 bases and 6 bases, with 15 bases remaining between them. CDR3 sequence: CATQTGLAGELFF. Here the CDR3 DNA reads TGTGCCACGCAAACAGGGCTCGCCGGGGAGCTGTTTTTT.

This clonotype was detected a few times. The J gene is TRBJ2-1, the V gene TRBV7-9; 10 positions match TRBD2. J gave up 9 bases and V 3 bases, and 11 bases lay outside the gene matches. There are 16 residues in the CDR3. CDR1 SEHNR and CDR2 FQNEAQ come from the germline V gene (reference sequence). CDR3 sequence: CASSLLAGDALSEQFF. CDR3 nucleotides: TGTGCCAGCAGCTTGCTAGCGGGAGACGCACTGAGTGAGCAGTTCTTC. Based on the CDR3 plus reference TRBV7-9 and TRBJ2-1, the full variable domain is DTGVSQNPRHKITKRGQNVTFRCDPISEHNRLYWYRQTLGQGPEFLTYFQNEAQLEKSRLLSDRFSAERPKGSFSTLEIQRTEQGDSAMYLCASSLLAGDALSEQFFGPGTRLTVL.

This clonotype was recorded a few times. The chain employs TRBV27 and TRBJ1-5; no clear D. Germline-derived CDR1 and CDR2 are MNHEY and SMNVEV (reference sequence). This CDR3 is 13 amino acids long. Between the trimmed V and J ends, which lost 2 bases and 0 bases, there was a span of 2 bases. DNA for the CDR3: TGTGCCAGCAGTTTAGATAGCAATCAGCCCCAGCATTTT. It translates to CASSLDSNQPQHF.

This clonotype showed up just a few times. V gene TRBV5-5 combines with J gene TRBJ2-1, with D perhaps matching TRBD2 (5 bases). The length of the CDR3 is 13 residues. Trimming left V 4 bases short and J 8 bases short, with 13 bases between. Germline loops: CDR1 SGHKS, CDR2 YYEKEE (reference sequence). CDR3 sequence: CASSALVSDEQFF. CDR3 sequence (DNA): TGTGCCAGCAGCGCACTAGTTTCCGATGAGCAGTTCTTC.

This rearrangement joins TRBV9 to TRBJ2-5, with D possibly TRBD1 on 6 matching bases. The CDR3 is 14 residues long. Germline V gives CDR1 SGDLS, CDR2 YYNGEE. V lost 4 bases to trimming and J lost 1 base, with 11 bases between them. CDR3 region: CASSSQGSQETQYF. CDR3 sequence (DNA): TGTGCCAGCAGCTCCCAGGGGAGCCAAGAGACCCAGTACTTC.

This clonotype came up many times. The chain employs TRBV7-3 and TRBJ2-2; 7 nucleotides line up with TRBD1. Germline CDR1 and CDR2: SGHTA and FQGTGA. After removal of 1 base from V and 7 bases from J, the junction contained 3 bases not matched to a gene. CDR3 length equals 14 residues. For the CDR3, the DNA is TGTGCCAGCAGCTTAATGGCAGGGGGCGGGGAGCTGTTTTTT. The encoded protein is CASSLMAGGGELFF.

The J gene is TRBJ2-1, the V gene TRBV7-8; tentatively, D is TRBD2 (6 bases). The CDR3 is 16 amino acids. Germline lookup yields CDR1 SGHVS and CDR2 FQNEAQ. The V gene lost 0 bases and the J gene lost 8 bases, with 17 bases spanning the gap. The CDR3 sequence is CASSLAGSGSRDEQFF. Written as DNA, the CDR3 is TGTGCCAGCAGCTTAGCGGGGTCCGGGAGTCGGGATGAGCAGTTCTTC.

V usage is TRBV7-2 and J usage is TRBJ2-3, with a weak D call TRBD2 (6 bases). The CDR3 is 16 amino acids. The germline gives CDR1 SGHTA, CDR2 FQGNSA. V lost 1 base, J lost 1 base, and 12 bases lay in between. The CDR3 is CASSLGQRARTDTQYF. CDR3 in DNA: TGTGCCAGCAGCTTAGGTCAGCGGGCCCGCACAGATACGCAGTATTTT.

Only a few counts were recorded for this clonotype. The J gene is TRBJ2-7, the V gene TRBV4-3; 7 bases agree with TRBD1. The CDR3 consists of 15 residues. Germline V gene data show CDR1 as LGHNA and CDR2 as YSLEER. V lost 3 bases to trimming and J lost 6 bases; unmatched junction nucleotides: 11. CDR3 in DNA: TGCGCCAGCAGCCAGGGACCGACAGGGAACTCCGAGCAGTACTTC. The encoded protein is CASSQGPTGNSEQYF.

This clonotype was seen more than once but under ten times. The CDR3, as DNA: TGCAGTGCTAGAGATCCTGGCAATGAGCAGTTCTTC. Residues: CSARDPGNEQFF. V and J are TRBV20-1 and TRBJ2-1; no firm D call. The V and J ends lost 0 bases and 6 bases respectively, with 6 bases between them. Germline-derived CDR1 and CDR2 are DFQATT and SNEGSKA (reference sequence). The CDR3 runs 12 residues.

This clonotype was detected only a few times. The V and J genes are TRBV7-2 and TRBJ2-3; no definite D call. V gave up 2 bases and J gave up 2 bases, with 14 bases separating them. This CDR3 is 16 amino acids long. Germline lookup yields CDR1 SGHTA and CDR2 FQGNSA. The CDR3 protein is CASSLLQLHFTDTQYF. In DNA form, the CDR3 reads TGTGCCAGCAGCTTATTGCAGTTGCATTTCACAGATACGCAGTATTTT.

This clonotype was seen a handful of times. This chain joins TRBV7-9 and TRBJ2-2; 8 nucleotides match TRBD1. The CDR3 has 18 residues. Losses at the gene ends were 4 bases for V and 7 bases for J; bases not matched to a gene: 17. Per the germline V gene, CDR1 is SEHNR and CDR2 is FQNEAQ (reference sequence). CDR3 nucleotide sequence: TGTGCCAGCAGCTCCAATTTAATGCAGGGGGCGCTCGGCGGGGAGCTGTTTTTT. The encoded protein is CASSSNLMQGALGGELFF.

This clonotype was found many times. The V and J genes are TRBV29-1 and TRBJ2-1; TRBD2 aligns across 8 bases. CDR3 length equals 15 residues. Germline V CDR1 and CDR2: SQVTM, ANQGSEA. Unmatched junction bases numbered 9, after V lost 5 bases and J lost 3 bases. CDR3 nucleotides: TGCAGCGTTCCGGCGCCGAGCGGGGGCTACAATGAGCAGTTCTTC. Translation gives CSVPAPSGGYNEQFF.